This is a list of T cell receptor beta chains from one sample in a study of T cell responses to AZD1222 COVID-19 vaccine. Generated by immunoSEQ multiplex PCR, the TCRdb table keeps only in-frame clones and is missing some. The sample includes around 140,000 clones, around nine tenths seen only once; the top ten take roughly 1.7%. The specimen comprised peripheral blood, sampled 28 days after the second AZD1222 dose. These TCRs come from an adult who received the AZD1222 COVID-19 vaccine. CDR3s include the opening cysteine and the closing phenylalanine or tryptophan. D genes are given only for firm matches. The size field is filled for only some rows; it gives once, few, many or a size class.

J	size	V	D	DNA	CDR3
TRBJ2-5	NA	TRBV7-2	NA	TGTGCCAGCAGAAATAGCGGCCAAGAGACCCAGTACTTC	CASRNSGQETQYF
TRBJ1-5	NA	TRBV3-1/TRBV3-2	NA	TGTGCCAGCAGCCAGGGGACGTTATCTCAATCCCGGCCCCAGCATTTT	CASSQGTLSQSRPQHF
TRBJ1-1	NA	TRBV30	TRBD1	TGTGCCGGATACAGGGGAGGAAACACTGAAGCTTTCTTT	CAGYRGGNTEAFF
TRBJ1-6	NA	TRBV25-1	NA	TGTGCCAGCAGAAGGGGCGCGGGGAATTCACCCCTCCACTTT	CASRRGAGNSPLHF
TRBJ1-2	NA	TRBV7-2	NA	TGTGCCAGCAGCTTTGACCCTAACTATGGCTACACCTTC	CASSFDPNYGYTF
TRBJ2-7	NA	TRBV5-1	TRBD1	TGCGCCAGCAGCTTCGCGGCGCTTCCGGGACAGATCTACGAGCAGTACTTC	CASSFAALPGQIYEQYF
TRBJ1-2	NA	TRBV6-5	NA	TGTGCCAGCAGTTACGGCGACGGTTATGGCTACACCTTC	CASSYGDGYGYTF
TRBJ2-1	NA	TRBV9	TRBD2	TGTGCCAGCAGCATTGCGGGAGATAAAAGTGATGAGCAGTTCTTC	CASSIAGDKSDEQFF
TRBJ2-2	NA	TRBV19	NA	TGTGCCAGTAGTATGGCACAGCTGAACACCGGGGAGCTGTTTTTT	CASSMAQLNTGELFF
TRBJ2-7	few	TRBV3-1/TRBV3-2	NA	TGTGCCAGCAGCCAAGGACAAGCCTACGAGCAGTACTTC	CASSQGQAYEQYF
TRBJ1-5	NA	TRBV19	NA	TGTGCCAGTAGTATAGACCGGGGTGTACAGCCCCAGCATTTT	CASSIDRGVQPQHF
TRBJ2-7	NA	TRBV7-2	TRBD1	TGTGCCAGCAGTCAGGGACAGCCGGTACACGAGCAGTACTTC	CASSQGQPVHEQYF
TRBJ2-4	NA	TRBV6-2/TRBV6-3	TRBD2	TGTGCCAGCAGTTACGAGACTAGCGGGAGAGGTGTAGCCAAAAACATTCAGTACTTC	CASSYETSGRGVAKNIQYF
TRBJ2-7	NA	TRBV28	NA	TGTGCCAGCAGTTTACGCGCAGGGACCTACGAGCAGTACTTC	CASSLRAGTYEQYF
TRBJ2-7	NA	TRBV11-2	NA	TGTGCCAGCAGCCTCCTAGGGGACGAGCAGTACTTC	CASSLLGDEQYF
TRBJ2-2	NA	TRBV12-3/TRBV12-4	NA	TGTGCCAGCAGTTTAAGGGAAGTGGAGCTGTTTTTT	CASSLREVELFF
TRBJ2-6	NA	TRBV27	NA	TGTGCCAGCAGTTCCGCCAGGGTAAAAGGTGGGGCCAACGTCCTGACTTTC	CASSSARVKGGANVLTF
TRBJ2-1	NA	TRBV6-5	NA	TGTGCCAGCAGTCACGGGACTCTCTACAATGAGCAGTTCTTC	CASSHGTLYNEQFF
TRBJ2-3	NA	TRBV9	TRBD2	TGTGCCAGCAGCGCCGGGTCCGGGACTAGGCTCACAGATACGCAGTATTTT	CASSAGSGTRLTDTQYF
TRBJ1-5	NA	TRBV6-2/TRBV6-3	NA	TGTGCCAGCAGTCTTTTACGGGACACCAATCAGCCCCAGCATTTT	CASSLLRDTNQPQHF